This T cell receptor (beta chain) was documented in a study of CD4 T cells in lung cancer (dated by TCRdb to between 2019 and 2020). Looking at the study overall: In the study, blood T cells of NSCLC patients were screened for responses to candidate mutation-encoded neoepitopes, and neoantigen-specific CD4+ T-cell clones and TCRs were isolated. The patients who underwent resection had lung adenocarcinoma or squamous cell carcinoma, were aged 60 to 69 when blood was donated, and were mostly former smokers. Treatments the patients had received before donating blood included platinum chemotherapy, and some of the patients were given nivolumab or pembrolizumab. Tumor and non-adjacent lung tissue came from a handful of patients undergoing curative-intent resections for stage I-III non-small cell lung cancer. The frequency of neoantigen-specific clonotypes in tumor resections, non-adjacent lung and cultured T-cell products was tracked by TCRB deep sequencing. Study-level results and caveats: Some blood-derived responses might reflect in vitro priming of naive T cells or cross-reactivity rather than memory responses to the cancer.

In its sample, this clone was seen a few times. Its target antigen remains unknown. Base qualities were left out, and no much larger clone turns up one base away. For CDR1 and CDR2, the germline V gene lists SGHRS and YFSETQ. Unmatched junction bases come to 5, with V trimmed by 2 bases and J by 4 bases. Measured from the cysteine to the phenylalanine, the CDR3 is 15 residues long. Of the read, only the CDR3 DNA is kept; its 45 bases are in frame from base 1. Non-adjacent lung tissue was collected from the same resection as far from the malignant lesion as possible, at a distance of at least 3 cm. Libraries came from the immunoSEQ multiplex PCR assay. Qiagen DNeasy or QIAamp micro DNA kits were used to isolate DNA, and the Adaptive Biotechnology human TCRB sequencing kit was used to sequence TCRB. TCRB libraries were sequenced on an Illumina MiSeq. Per the source publication's procedure: The kit provider's software was used to analyze TCRB sequence data, and Fisher's exact test was used to test clonotype templates for tumor enrichment. TCRdb holds this immuneACCESS table with in-frame rearrangements only. Some clones are missing; in checked studies, unresolved V genes explain under half, and the rest has no known cause. That table supplies the V and J calls and clone size; D and trimming were determined from the DNA. For this sample the table gives more than 9,000 clones, of which around three fifths were detected only once. Less than 20% of the sample is in the top ten clones.

The TCR comes from a man between 60 and 70 years old with non-small cell lung cancer. Rearrangement joined TRBV5-1 to TRBJ2-1, and 8 junctional nucleotides match TRBD1. The specimen was normal lung tissue taken away from the tumor. CDR3 reads: CASSFNRGDYNEQFF. At the DNA level, the sequence is TGCGCCAGCAGCTTCAACAGGGGGGATTACAATGAGCAGTTCTTC.